This T cell receptor beta chain was captured in a study of shared clonotypes between healthy human individuals (dated by TCRdb to about 2020). Broadly, across the study: A couple of women and a few men aged 18 to 49 years were included in the cohort. Per donor, three plates each were used for CD4 naive and CD4 memory, two for CD8 naive, and one for CD8 memory. Per donor, leukapheresis produced somewhere between about 0.9 and 10 billion PBMCs. Libraries were prepared and TCR repertoires were sequenced by different laboratories using diverse techniques, in order to increase sequencing depth and limit assay-specific biases. The study deeply sequenced blood TCR repertoires of about 5 healthy adults to estimate repertoire size and the extent of clonotype sharing between individuals. The study at large found these results: Estimated clonotype richness was generally larger for naive than for memory subsets. Sampling was restricted to blood, and TCR repertoires in tissues likely differ from the TCR repertoires found in blood. Higher generation probabilities were observed for clonotypes shared by all four sorted-subset donors than for non-shared clonotypes. Because the study included a small number of donors, the genetic and exposure-history diversity represented was limited. Pairwise subsampling led to the expectation that sequencing depth would affect the degree of clonotype sharing among donors. Even with the large sequencing depth, rarefaction of the sorted-subset datasets indicated that sequencing was incomplete. When several donors were compared, the shared fraction of clonotypes was around 5% for naive CD4, 3% to 4% for naive CD8, more than 2% for memory CD4, and 0.35% to 0.5% for memory CD8.

Using the deep immunoSEQ assay, TCR CDR3 regions were amplified from genomic DNA by multiplex PCR. For each cell subset, the extracted genomic DNA was distributed evenly across all wells of several immunoSEQ 96-well plates, and each plate served as one replicate. For sorted subsets, each replicate PCR was loaded with roughly 0.2 ug genomic DNA, equivalent to 32,000 or so T cell genomes. Purified libraries were quantified with a Qubit 3.0 fluorometer, sized on a Bioanalyzer 2100, and re-quantified with the KAPA Library Quantification kit. Every immunoSEQ 96-well plate was sequenced on a dedicated single-read 150-cycle Illumina NextSeq 550 flow cell. The paper's data handling went like this. The immunoSEQ output contained only junctional sequences without quality scores, so filtering could not match that applied to full-length reads. To assign V/J genes and CDR3, sequences were annotated using PyIR, a Python wrapper for IgBLAST v1.9, with IMGT germline references. Any read was removed if the V/J assignment was weak (E-value above 1e-6), the CDR3 was missing, or the read contained stop codons, out-of-frame junctions, or ambiguous translated residues. V3J clonotypes were defined as sequences sharing the same inferred V gene, J gene, and CDR3 amino acid sequence. Percentage overlap between repertoires was computed as shared unique clonotypes divided by the size of the smaller repertoire. Repertoire richness was assessed with RTK rarefaction, the Chao1 estimator, and Recon v2.1 estimates of unobserved clonotypes. Generation probabilities were computed with OLGA for all TCRbeta clonotypes obtained by the gDNA method from a few donors. TCRdb stores this immuneACCESS table with in-frame sequences only. Part of the clones is absent; in the studies checked, under half of the shortfall reflects unresolved V genes, and no reason is known for the rest. Clone size and the V and J calls come from that table; the DNA yielded D and trimming. Across this sample there are about 2,100,000 clones, with 93% seen only once. The ten largest clones take up over 1.5% of the sample.

This clone was counted only a few times. Its antigen target is currently unknown. Base qualities are missing; no much larger clone stands one base away. The V end loses 3 bases and the J end loses 2 bases, and a stretch of 10 bases separates them. The CDR3 numbers 13 residues from cysteine through phenylalanine. Kept here is only the CDR3 DNA, which spans 39 bases and is read in frame from base 1. In the germline V gene (reference sequence), CDR1 corresponds to GTSNPN and CDR2 to SVGIG. For the CD8 naive samples, CD45RO-negative cells were positively selected for CCR7, yielding a CD45RA+CCR7+ population from which TemRA cells were excluded. The donors were healthy, HIV-negative adults who had no recently reported acute infections or vaccinations. Every donor was a Caucasian adult living in Nashville, Tennessee, USA. Blood was collected by leukapheresis, and PBMCs were isolated by Ficoll-Histopaque density gradient centrifugation and then cryopreserved in liquid nitrogen vapor phase. Analytical flow cytometry was used to check the purity and quantity of every magnetically sorted T cell population. Genomic DNA was isolated from each sorted fraction and quantified by UV absorbance on a Nanodrop 2000c.

The rearrangement combines TRBV30 with TRBJ1-1; the D gene cannot be named for sure. This receptor was obtained from a young man in good health. Some clones in this sample may be carry-over from other donors' samples. Specimen: naive CD8+ T cells from PBMCs. The cell subset or site label, as the study defines it: CD45RA+CCR7+. Here is the DNA: TGTGCCTGGAGCGGACCGATAAACACTGAAGCTTTCTTT. Translated, this gives CAWSGPINTEAFF.